These 32 T cell receptor beta chains came from one sample sequenced in a study of shared clonotypes between healthy human individuals. TCRdb's table, derived via immunoSEQ multiplex PCR, lists solely in-frame clones and lacks some. This table has about 2.4 million clones, roughly 93% appearing once. The material sequenced was naive CD4+ T cells from PBMCs. Subset reported: CD45RA+ positively selected. The receptors originated from a man aged 18 to 30 in good health. Some clones in this sample may be carry-over from other donors' samples.

The chain employs TRBV10-3 and TRBJ2-2; 8 bases are shared with TRBD1. The CDR3 consists of 14 residues. The germline V gene encodes CDR1 ENHRY and CDR2 SYGVKD. With V trimmed by 5 bases and J by 5 bases, 4 bases remained unmatched. CDR3 DNA: TGTGCCATCAGTAGACAGGGGATAACCGGGGAGCTGTTTTTT. Translation: CAISRQGITGELFF.

The chain couples TRBV5-1 to TRBJ2-2; possible D gene TRBD2, 5 bases. Germline lookup yields CDR1 SGHRS and CDR2 YFSETQ. The V end was cut by 0 bases, the J end by 7 bases, with 10 bases between. This CDR3 is 14 amino acids long. The CDR3 coding sequence is TGCGCCAGCAGCTTGGGCCCGGGGAACGGGGAGCTGTTTTTT. Translated, it gives CASSLGPGNGELFF.

The table lists this clone with a few counts. The rearrangement uses TRBV6-1 and TRBJ1-4; D unresolved. The germline CDR1 and CDR2 sequences are MNHNS and SASEGT. With 2 bases removed from V and 8 bases from J, the gap between germline ends came to 9 bases. CDR3 length equals 13 residues. This CDR3 is CASSESPGEKLFF. The DNA for the CDR3 is TGTGCCAGCAGTGAATCTCCGGGGGAAAAACTGTTTTTT.

The chain is built from TRBV7-6 and TRBJ2-2; 8 bases match TRBD2. Looked up from germline, CDR1 is SGHVS and CDR2 is FNYEAQ. The V gene end was trimmed by 6 bases and the J gene end by 5 bases; junction bases not matched to a gene: 14. This CDR3 region has 17 residues. The CDR3 is CASSHQSGSSGTGELFF. DNA for the CDR3: TGTGCCAGCAGTCACCAGAGCGGGAGTTCGGGAACCGGGGAGCTGTTTTTT.

V usage is TRBV11-2 and J usage is TRBJ2-3; 11 bases agree with TRBD2. The V gene end was trimmed by 5 bases and the J gene end by 5 bases; junction bases not matched to a gene: 6. Germline V lookup: CDR1 SGHAT, CDR2 FQNNGV. The CDR3 runs to 15 residues. This CDR3 reads CASSHLAGGIDTQYF. Here the CDR3 DNA reads TGTGCCAGCAGCCATCTAGCGGGAGGTATAGATACGCAGTATTTT.

The chain combines TRBV5-1 with TRBJ1-1; D gene ambiguous. V was trimmed by 4 bases and J by 4 bases, leaving 14 bases between them. CDR1 SGHRS and CDR2 YFSETQ come from the germline V gene. The CDR3 length is 14 residues. In DNA form, the CDR3 reads TGCGCCAGCAGCGAACAGACCGAGGGCACTGAAGCTTTCTTT. Its protein product is CASSEQTEGTEAFF.

The sample holds one count of this clone. The chain is built from TRBV10-3 and TRBJ2-7, with TRBD1 matching over 8 bases. J lost 2 bases, V lost 8 bases, and 11 bases had no gene match. The CDR3 runs 15 residues. Germline lookup yields CDR1 ENHRY and CDR2 SYGVKD. CDR3 DNA: TGTGCCATCGCGCGGCCGGGACAGGAACCCTACGAGCAGTACTTC. Protein sequence: CAIARPGQEPYEQYF.

The chain is built from TRBV11-2 and TRBJ2-3; D perhaps matches TRBD2 (7 bases). The length of the CDR3 is 16 residues. CDR1 and CDR2 (germline): SGHAT, FQNNGV. Trimming left V 5 bases short and J 2 bases short, with 17 bases between. The CDR3 loop reads CASSKRGAADTDTQYF. In DNA, the CDR3 is TGTGCCAGCAGCAAACGGGGGGCTGCCGACACAGATACGCAGTATTTT.

The rearrangement joins TRBV18 to TRBJ1-2, with a possible D match to TRBD1 (5 bases). V lost 6 bases, J lost 6 bases, and 17 bases lay in between. This CDR3 has 14 amino acids. Germline loops: CDR1 KGHSH, CDR2 LQKENI. The CDR3 bases are TGTGCCAGCTCCCCTGCTCGGGGAGGGGATGGCTACACCTTC. Amino acids: CASSPARGGDGYTF.

Of note for this clone: Other DNA sequences in the sample encode the same CDR3. The chain links TRBV5-1 to TRBJ2-7; 10 bases map to TRBD1. This CDR3 contains 15 residues. Germline V gene data show CDR1 as SGHRS and CDR2 as YFSETQ. V was clipped by 0 bases and J by 3 bases; unmatched bases: 3. CDR3 bases: TGCGCCAGCAGCTTGGGCGGGACAGGGGTCTACGAGCAGTACTTC. This codes for CASSLGGTGVYEQYF.

The rearrangement links TRBV6-1 to TRBJ2-2, with 7 bases aligning to TRBD1. Trimming at V came to 6 bases and at J to 4 bases, leaving 8 bases not matched to a gene. Per germline, CDR1 MNHNS and CDR2 SASEGT. The CDR3 totals 15 residues. CDR3 sequence reads: CASRETGLGTGELFF. The DNA of the CDR3 is TGTGCCAGCAGGGAGACAGGGTTGGGCACCGGGGAGCTGTTTTTT.

CDR3 residues: CASSLGLGWDTQYF. The CDR3 DNA follows: TGTGCCAGCAGCTTGGGACTCGGATGGGATACGCAGTATTTT. V usage is TRBV11-2 and J usage is TRBJ2-3; possible D gene TRBD2, 6 bases. This CDR3 has 14 residues. V dropped 3 bases and J dropped 6 bases, with 13 bases sitting between them. The germline V gene has CDR1 SGHAT and CDR2 FQNNGV.

The chain recombines TRBV28 with TRBJ1-2; D gene uncertain. The germline gives CDR1 MDHEN, CDR2 SYDVKM. This CDR3 contains 13 residues. Trimming pared 6 bases from V and 2 bases from J, leaving 10 bases between. CDR3 residues: CASRSPGNYGYTF. CDR3 DNA sequence: TGTGCCAGCAGGTCCCCGGGGAACTATGGCTACACCTTC.

The chain uses TRBV5-1 and TRBJ2-3; D call uncertain. Germline CDR1 is SGHRS and CDR2 is YFSETQ. The CDR3 contains 12 residues. V lost 7 bases and J lost 5, with 11 bases in between. CDR3 nucleotides: TGCGCCAGCGCTCTTCTTGGAGATACGCAGTATTTT. Translated, it gives CASALLGDTQYF.

V is TRBV10-3 and J is TRBJ2-1, with TRBD2 matching over 7 bases. The CDR3 is made up of 13 amino acids. Germline V gene lookup returns CDR1 ENHRY and CDR2 SYGVKD. The V segment lost 3 bases and the J segment 7 bases; nucleotides outside the gene matches: 3. In DNA form, the CDR3 reads TGTGCCATCAGTGAAGGGACTACTAATGAGCAGTTCTTC. Its protein product is CAISEGTTNEQFF.

The chain employs TRBV7-8 and TRBJ2-1; the D gene could be TRBD1 or TRBD2 (7 bases each). The length of the CDR3 is 18 residues. Between the trimmed V and J ends, which lost 0 bases and 5 bases, there was a span of 20 bases. CDR1 is SGHVS, CDR2 FQNEAQ, per germline. The CDR3 DNA sequence: TGTGCCAGCAGCTTAGCGAGGGCAGGGGGGGCGAGGAACAATGAGCAGTTCTTC. This translates into CASSLARAGGARNNEQFF.

This chain links TRBV27 with TRBJ1-2; D not resolved. From germline, CDR1 is MNHEY and CDR2 SMNVEV (reference sequence). This CDR3 is built from 14 residues. Trimming stripped 6 bases from V and 3 bases from J, with 14 bases between. CDR3 DNA: TGTGCCAGCAGACGGGTGGGAGAATACTATGGCTACACCTTC. This translates into CASRRVGEYYGYTF.

Notes on this clone: This specimen includes other DNA sequences encoding the same CDR3. The chain uses TRBV20-1 and TRBJ1-1; no clear D. V was shortened by 7 bases and J by 5 bases, with 8 bases between the two germline ends. The CDR3 runs to 10 residues. Germline loops: CDR1 DFQATT, CDR2 SNEGSKA (reference sequence). In DNA, the CDR3 is TGCAGTGTCTTACGGACTGAAGCTTTCTTT. It translates to CSVLRTEAFF.

The V and J genes are TRBV5-3 and TRBJ1-2; tentative D call: TRBD1 (5 bases). TRBV5-3 has ORF status, its function being uncertain. V lost 5 bases and J 1 base, leaving 15 bases between the germline ends. This CDR3 has 15 amino acids. CDR3 nucleotide sequence: TGTGCCAGAAGAAATTTGACAGACCTTAACTATGGCTACACCTTC. This encodes CARRNLTDLNYGYTF.

The DNA for the CDR3 is TGTGCCAGCAGGCGGCGGGACAATAGCAATCAGCCCCAGCATTTT. Its translation is CASRRRDNSNQPQHF. The chain joins TRBV5-6 to TRBJ1-5; a weak D match, TRBD1 (6 bases). The CDR3 extends over 15 amino acids. Germline lookup yields CDR1 SGHDT and CDR2 YYEEEE. V dropped 5 bases and J dropped 0 bases, with 12 bases sitting between them.

This sequence joins TRBV4-1 and TRBJ2-1; TRBD1 might be the D (5 bases). The germline CDR1 and CDR2 sequences are MGHRA and YSYEKL. The germline V and J ends were trimmed by 2 bases and 0 bases, with 17 bases remaining between them. This CDR3 is built from 18 residues. The CDR3 DNA reads TGCGCCAGCAGCCAATTCAACGCAGGGTCGAGCTCCTACAATGAGCAGTTCTTC. Its translation: CASSQFNAGSSSYNEQFF.

This clone was recorded once. The J gene is TRBJ2-7, the V gene TRBV28, with 8 nucleotides matching TRBD2. The CDR3 has 11 amino acids. V dropped 10 bases and J dropped 5; count of bases not matched to a gene: 4. Germline V lookup: CDR1 MDHEN, CDR2 SYDVKM. The CDR3 loop is CAIGRENEQYF. CDR3 coding DNA: TGTGCCATCGGGAGGGAAAACGAGCAGTACTTC.

The chain joins TRBV7-2 to TRBJ2-7, with TRBD1 as a possible D gene (6 bases). The CDR3 is 17 residues long. Germline assignment: CDR1 SGHTA and CDR2 FQGNSA. The ends were cut back, 5 bases at V and 7 bases at J, with 27 bases in the middle. This CDR3 reads CASSRTLGAGELREQYF. The CDR3 DNA reads as TGTGCCAGCAGCCGTACCCTGGGGGCAGGGGAACTACGAGAGCAGTACTTC. Using reference TRBV7-2 and TRBJ2-7 for the parts outside the CDR3, the full variable domain is GAGVSQSPSNKVTEKGKDVELRCDPISGHTALYWYRQSLGQGLEFLIYFQGNSAPDKSGLPSDRFSAERTGGSVSTLTIQRTQQEDSAVYLCASSRTLGAGELREQYFGPGTRLTVT.

This rearrangement joins TRBV6-1 to TRBJ2-4; no definite D call. Trimming took 0 bases from V and 8 from J, leaving 17 bases between them. The CDR3 covers 16 residues. CDR1 and CDR2 from the germline V gene are MNHNS and SASEGT. The CDR3 DNA reads TGTGCCAGCAGTGAAGCGTTTGGGCCCGGACGTGACATTCAGTACTTC. Its translation is CASSEAFGPGRDIQYF.

The chain couples TRBV18 to TRBJ2-4, with D maybe TRBD2 (6 bases). CDR1 KGHSH and CDR2 LQKENI come from the germline V gene. Trimming pared 1 base from V and 0 bases from J, leaving 10 bases between. This CDR3 is built from 16 residues. The CDR3 bases are TGTGCCAGCTCACCACAGGGAGGTCTAGCCAAAAACATTCAGTACTTC. Amino acids: CASSPQGGLAKNIQYF.

The genes are TRBV6-5 and TRBJ2-2; D uncertain. The CDR3 has 14 amino acids. The V end was cut by 7 bases, the J end by 2 bases, with 11 bases between. Germline loops: CDR1 MNHEY, CDR2 SVGAGI. The CDR3 DNA follows: TGTGCCAGCAAAGTCTCGACCAACACCGGGGAGCTGTTTTTT. Its translation: CASKVSTNTGELFF.

The chain uses TRBV9 and TRBJ2-2, with 9 bases identical to TRBD1. With 0 bases clipped from V and 5 bases from J, the junction kept 5 bases outside the gene matches. Germline V gene data show CDR1 as SGDLS and CDR2 as YYNGEE. This CDR3 is built from 16 residues. The CDR3 DNA reads as TGTGCCAGCAGCGTAGCACTAGGACAGGGGACCGGGGAGCTGTTTTTT. This encodes CASSVALGQGTGELFF.

The rearrangement joins TRBV7-2 to TRBJ2-3; D is unclear. V lost 1 base and J lost 0, with 14 bases in between. The CDR3 extends over 17 amino acids. From germline, CDR1 is SGHTA and CDR2 FQGNSA. In DNA form, the CDR3 reads TGTGCCAGCAGCTTAGAGTGGGCGGCCCAAAGCACAGATACGCAGTATTTT. Protein product: CASSLEWAAQSTDTQYF.

With respect to this clone: One junction end does not reproduce the germline sequence, and a read error may be involved. This chain connects TRBV6-1 to TRBJ1-2, with D possibly matching TRBD1 (5 bases). This CDR3 comprises 10 residues. CDR1 and CDR2 (germline): MNHNS, SASEGT. The CDR3 sequence: CASSEARGIF. CDR3 bases: TGTGCCAGCAGTGAAGCTCGGGGGATCTTC.

The CDR3 region has the DNA TGCGCCAGCAGCCAGGGGACTAGCGAGATCTACGAGCAGTACTTC. Residues: CASSQGTSEIYEQYF. This chain joins TRBV4-1 and TRBJ2-5; 10 positions agree with TRBD2. Gene TRBJ2-7 matches the end of the DNA better, so the J call may be wrong. This CDR3 has 15 amino acids. Per the germline V gene, CDR1 is MGHRA and CDR2 is YSYEKL.

The chain combines TRBV4-2 with TRBJ2-7, with TRBD2 matching 14 bases. The CDR3 contains 16 residues. From germline, CDR1 is LGHNA and CDR2 YNFKEQ. V lost 3 bases and J lost 2; bases outside the gene matches: 3. The CDR3 DNA sequence: TGTGCCAGCAGCCAGGGACTAGCGGGGGCAACCTACGAGCAGTACTTC. Protein sequence: CASSQGLAGATYEQYF.

V gene TRBV4-1 combines with J gene TRBJ2-3; 9 bases map to TRBD2. CDR1 MGHRA and CDR2 YSYEKL come from the germline V gene. The CDR3 is 19 residues long. V lost 4 bases and J lost 1; bases outside the gene matches: 15. The CDR3 sequence is CASSLKGRIAGEGTDTQYF. For the CDR3, the DNA is TGCGCCAGCAGCCTAAAGGGCCGTATAGCGGGAGAGGGCACAGATACGCAGTATTTT.